A single sample is the source of the 5 T cell receptor beta chains below, sequenced in a study of blood T cell repertoires in COVID-19. Measured with immunoSEQ multiplex PCR; TCRdb has only the in-frame clones, and not every one. The sample lists 55,000 or so clones, around 83% occurring once. The sequenced sample was peripheral blood. These receptors came from a human donor in a cohort sampled during active or convalescent COVID-19.

This rearrangement joins TRBV5-4 to TRBJ2-1, with TRBD1 matching 7 bases. V shed 0 bases and J 3 bases; nucleotides not matched to a gene: 3. The CDR3 has 15 residues. The germline CDR1 and CDR2 sequences are SGHNT and YYREEE (reference sequence). As DNA, the CDR3 is TGTGCCAGCAGCTTGGAAGCAGGGGGCTACAATGAGCAGTTCTTC. Protein product: CASSLEAGGYNEQFF.

The V and J genes are TRBV11-1 and TRBJ1-3; D ambiguous. This CDR3 region has 15 residues. V lost 1 base and J 0 bases, leaving 7 bases between the germline ends. Germline values: CDR1 SGHAT, CDR2 FQDESV (reference sequence). The CDR3: CASSLGATSGNTIYF. CDR3 DNA: TGTGCCAGCAGCTTAGGGGCTACCTCTGGAAACACCATATATTTT. The variable domain in full, with the rest retrieved from reference TRBV11-1 and TRBJ1-3, is EAEVAQSPRYKITEKSQAVAFWCDPISGHATLYWYRQILGQGPELLVQFQDESVVDDSQLPKDRFSAERLKGVDSTLKIQPAELGDSAMYLCASSLGATSGNTIYFGEGSWLTVV.

This chain joins TRBV11-3 and TRBJ2-3; 9 nucleotides line up with TRBD1. Trimming took 4 bases from V and 0 from J; bases not matched to a gene: 5. The germline V gene encodes CDR1 SGHNT and CDR2 YENEEA. The CDR3 length is 16 residues. The DNA for the CDR3 is TGTGCCAGCAGCTCGGGACAGGGAGAGAGCACAGATACGCAGTATTTT. Encoded protein: CASSSGQGESTDTQYF. Filled out from reference TRBV11-3 and TRBJ2-3, the complete variable domain reads EAGVVQSPRYKIIEKKQPVAFWCNPISGHNTLYWYLQNLGQGPELLIRYENEEAVDDSQLPKDRFSAERLKGVDSTLKIQPAELGDSAVYLCASSSGQGESTDTQYFGPGTRLTVL.

DNA for the CDR3: TGTGCCAGCTCACCACCGAGCGGGGGGCGGGACAATGAGCAGTTCTTC. Amino acids: CASSPPSGGRDNEQFF. This chain connects TRBV18 to TRBJ2-1; 9 nucleotides line up with TRBD2. V shed 0 bases, J shed 5 bases, and the junction held 5 bases outside the gene matches. Germline V gene sequence: CDR1 KGHSH, CDR2 LQKENI. The CDR3 spans 16 residues.

This clone came up once. The V gene is TRBV4-1, the J gene TRBJ1-1; D not resolved. Germline V gives CDR1 MGHRA, CDR2 YSYEKL. V was cut by 1 base and J by 11 bases, with 11 bases left in between. CDR3 size: 12 residues. The CDR3 sequence: CASSQATGYAFF. The DNA of the CDR3 is TGCGCCAGCAGCCAAGCGACGGGTTATGCTTTCTTT.